Listed here are 8 T cell receptor beta chains from one sample, sequenced in a study of identical twins. One entry per CDR3 protein results from TCRdb running MiXCR on the 5' RACE reads. The table includes around 550,000 distinct CDR3 sequences, about 15% detected once. This same sample was also taken into another study, of yellow fever vaccine responses in identical twins.

The sequencing sample was made of CD4+ T cells sorted from blood. Every receptor here comes from a woman between 18 and 30 years old in good health.

This chain joins TRBV5-1 and TRBJ2-1; 9 bases line up with TRBD1. Per germline, CDR1 SGHRS and CDR2 YFSETQ. The length of the CDR3 is 15 residues. The trim removed 6 bases at V and 5 bases at J, leaving 9 bases unmatched. CDR3 loop: CASKTGTGRDNEQFF. In nucleotides, the CDR3 is TGCGCCAGCAAAACCGGGACAGGGCGAGACAATGAGCAGTTCTTC.

The chain combines TRBV12-3 or TRBV12-4 with TRBJ1-2, with D uncertain. V was clipped by 5 bases and J by 4 bases, with 11 bases between them. CDR3 length: 13 residues. The DNA for the CDR3 is TGTGCCAGCAGTCAAACCACAAGCTATGGCTACACCTTC. Translating it yields CASSQTTSYGYTF.

This clonotype was counted only a few times. The chain recombines TRBV11-2 with TRBJ2-2; no clear D. Deletions cut 7 bases from V and 0 bases from J, with 24 bases between. The germline gives CDR1 SGHAT, CDR2 FQNNGV. The CDR3 has 19 residues. The CDR3 region is CASTPVSPVLTSNTGELFF. The CDR3 DNA reads as TGTGCCAGCACCCCGGTTAGCCCCGTCCTAACTTCGAACACCGGGGAGCTGTTTTTT.

This clonotype was seen only a few times. The rearrangement uses TRBV10-3 and TRBJ1-2; no firm D call. The CDR3 loop spans 12 amino acids. V lost 10 bases and J 2 bases, leaving 11 bases between the germline ends. Germline V gene lookup returns CDR1 ENHRY and CDR2 SYGVKD. CDR3 protein: CASGGSNYGYTF. CDR3 nucleotide sequence: TGTGCCAGTGGCGGGTCGAACTATGGCTACACCTTC.

As DNA, the CDR3 is TGTGCCATCAAAGGGACAGTGGCCAACGTCCTGACTTTC. Protein product: CAIKGTVANVLTF. The V gene is TRBV10-3, the J gene TRBJ2-6; the match to TRBD1 covers 7 bases. After removal of 7 bases from V and 6 bases from J, the junction contained 3 bases not matched to a gene. Germline CDR1 ENHRY, CDR2 SYGVKD. This CDR3 has 13 amino acids.

This rearrangement joins TRBV20-1 to TRBJ2-5; D is unresolved. The CDR3 length is 12 residues. The germline gives CDR1 DFQATT, CDR2 SNEGSKA (reference sequence). The V and J ends lost 6 bases and 0 bases respectively, with 8 bases between them. Written as DNA, the CDR3 is TGCAGTGCCCCTATGTACCAAGAGACCCAGTACTTC. Its protein product is CSAPMYQETQYF.

V is TRBV5-1 and J is TRBJ2-3; 13 nucleotides line up with TRBD2. Unmatched junction bases numbered 11, after V lost 0 bases and J lost 4 bases. Germline loops: CDR1 SGHRS, CDR2 YFSETQ. The CDR3 is made up of 19 amino acids. This CDR3 is CASSLGGLAGSRRADTQYF. CDR3 DNA sequence: TGCGCCAGCAGCTTGGGGGGACTAGCGGGGTCCCGGAGGGCAGATACGCAGTATTTT.

V is TRBV29-1 and J is TRBJ2-4; D is possibly TRBD1 (6 bases). Trimming removed 1 base from V and 4 bases from J, with 11 bases in between. CDR1 is SQVTM, CDR2 ANQGSEA, per germline. The CDR3 runs to 14 residues. The CDR3 coding sequence is TGCAGCGTTGAAGTTGGGACACCTAAAAACATTCAGTACTTC. Translated: CSVEVGTPKNIQYF.